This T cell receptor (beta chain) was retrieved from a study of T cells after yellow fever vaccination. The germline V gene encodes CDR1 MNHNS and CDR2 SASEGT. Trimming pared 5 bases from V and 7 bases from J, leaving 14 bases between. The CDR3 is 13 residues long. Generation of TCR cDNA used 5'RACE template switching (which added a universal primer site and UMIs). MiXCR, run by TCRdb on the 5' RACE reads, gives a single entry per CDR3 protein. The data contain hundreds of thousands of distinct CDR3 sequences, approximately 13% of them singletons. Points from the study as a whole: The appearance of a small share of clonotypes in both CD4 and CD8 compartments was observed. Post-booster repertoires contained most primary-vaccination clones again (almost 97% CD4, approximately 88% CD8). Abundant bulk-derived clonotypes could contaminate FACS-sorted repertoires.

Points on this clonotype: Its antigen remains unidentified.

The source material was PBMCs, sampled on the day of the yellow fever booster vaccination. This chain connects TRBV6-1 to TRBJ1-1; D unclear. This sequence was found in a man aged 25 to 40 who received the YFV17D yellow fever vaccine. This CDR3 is CASSRNVLGEAFF. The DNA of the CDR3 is TGTGCCAGCAGTAGAAACGTCTTAGGTGAAGCTTTCTTT.